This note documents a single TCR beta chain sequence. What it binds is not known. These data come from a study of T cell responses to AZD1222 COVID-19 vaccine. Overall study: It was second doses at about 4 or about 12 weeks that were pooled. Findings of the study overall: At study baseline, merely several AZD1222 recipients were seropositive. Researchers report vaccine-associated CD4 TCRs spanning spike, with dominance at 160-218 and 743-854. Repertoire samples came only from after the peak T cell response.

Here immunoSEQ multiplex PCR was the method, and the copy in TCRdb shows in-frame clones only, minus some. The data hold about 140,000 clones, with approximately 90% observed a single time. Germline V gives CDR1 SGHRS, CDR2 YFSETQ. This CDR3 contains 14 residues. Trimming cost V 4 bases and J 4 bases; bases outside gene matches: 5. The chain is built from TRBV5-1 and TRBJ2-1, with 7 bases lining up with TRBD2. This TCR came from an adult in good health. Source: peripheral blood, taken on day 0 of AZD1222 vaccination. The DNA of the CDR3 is TGCGCCAGCAGCGCTAGCGGCCTGTACAATGAGCAGTTCTTC. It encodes CASSASGLYNEQFF.